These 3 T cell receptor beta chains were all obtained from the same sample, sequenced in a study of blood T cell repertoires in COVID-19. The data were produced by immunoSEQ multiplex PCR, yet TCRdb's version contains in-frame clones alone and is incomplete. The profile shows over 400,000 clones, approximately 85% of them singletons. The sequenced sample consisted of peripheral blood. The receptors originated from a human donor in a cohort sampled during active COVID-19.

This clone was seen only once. This CDR3 reads CASSPGRAPNNEQFF. The CDR3 bases are TGTGCCAGCAGCCCCGGGAGGGCGCCCAACAATGAGCAGTTCTTC. V and J are TRBV7-6 and TRBJ2-1; TRBD2 matches 8 bases. Per germline, CDR1 SGHVS and CDR2 FNYEAQ. With 5 bases clipped from V and 5 bases from J, the junction kept 8 bases outside the gene matches. This CDR3 region has 15 residues.

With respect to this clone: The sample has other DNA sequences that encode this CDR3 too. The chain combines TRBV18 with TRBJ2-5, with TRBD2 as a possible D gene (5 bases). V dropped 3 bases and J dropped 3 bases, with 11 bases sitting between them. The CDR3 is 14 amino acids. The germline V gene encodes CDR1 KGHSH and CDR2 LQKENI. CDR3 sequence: CASSPRLAEETQYF. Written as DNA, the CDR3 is TGTGCCAGCTCACCGCGGCTAGCTGAAGAGACCCAGTACTTC.

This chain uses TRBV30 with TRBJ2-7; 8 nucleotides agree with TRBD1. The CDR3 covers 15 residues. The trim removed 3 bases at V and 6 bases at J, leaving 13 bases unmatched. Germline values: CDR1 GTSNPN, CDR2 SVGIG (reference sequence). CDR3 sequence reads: CAWSDIPDRASEQYF. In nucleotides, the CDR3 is TGTGCCTGGAGCGACATCCCGGACAGGGCATCCGAGCAGTACTTC. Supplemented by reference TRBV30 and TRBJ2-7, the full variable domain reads SQTIHQWPATLVQPVGSPLSLECTVEGTSNPNLYWYRQAAGRGLQLLFYSVGIGQISSEVPQNLSASRPQDRQFILSSKKLLLSDSGFYLCAWSDIPDRASEQYFGPGTRLTVT.